Each of the 22 T cell receptor beta chains below was sequenced from the same sample in a study of cytomegalovirus exposure and HLA in healthy donors. PCR employed 60 Vbeta and 13 Jbeta primers. The data were produced by immunoSEQ multiplex PCR, yet TCRdb's version contains in-frame clones alone and is incomplete. The table includes 150,000 to 200,000 clones, 77% detected once. The sequenced sample consisted of PBMCs. These TCRs come from a woman younger than 45 in good health and CMV-seronegative.

The chain is built from TRBV5-1 and TRBJ1-1; a possible D gene is TRBD1 (5 bases). The ends were cut back, 0 bases at V and 1 base at J, with 7 bases in the middle. The CDR3 covers 14 residues. Germline V gene sequence: CDR1 SGHRS, CDR2 YFSETQ. Here the CDR3 reads CASSLGQQNTEAFF. CDR3 nucleotide sequence: TGCGCCAGCAGCTTGGGACAGCAGAACACTGAAGCTTTCTTT.

The chain joins TRBV2 to TRBJ2-3; TRBD2 matches 10 bases. The V segment lost 7 bases and the J segment 3 bases; nucleotides outside the gene matches: 10. The germline gives CDR1 SNHLY, CDR2 FYNNEI. The CDR3 covers 16 residues. CDR3 loop: CASNRDSGGRTDTQYF. The CDR3 region has the DNA TGTGCCAGCAACAGGGATAGCGGGGGGCGTACAGATACGCAGTATTTT.

The chain has TRBV7-6 and TRBJ2-1; 7 bases are shared with TRBD2. Germline CDR1 SGHVS, CDR2 FNYEAQ. The CDR3 runs to 16 residues. The V and J ends lost 1 base and 9 bases, in that order; junction bases with no gene match: 12. The CDR3 is CASSLGTSGMLGEQFF. CDR3 coding DNA: TGTGCCAGCAGCTTAGGGACTAGTGGTATGTTGGGTGAGCAGTTCTTC.

The V and J genes are TRBV6-5 and TRBJ2-5; D perhaps matches TRBD1 (5 bases). Trimming took 6 bases from V and 2 from J, leaving 13 bases between them. From germline, CDR1 is MNHEY and CDR2 SVGAGI. This CDR3 is built from 14 residues. CDR3 sequence: CASSPGQVQETQYF. The CDR3, as DNA: TGTGCCAGCAGCCCCGGACAAGTTCAAGAGACCCAGTACTTC.

In its sample, this clone was seen a few times. The rearrangement uses TRBV2 and TRBJ1-5; possible D gene TRBD1, 6 bases. The CDR3 loop spans 13 amino acids. CDR1 and CDR2 (germline): SNHLY, FYNNEI. V dropped 11 bases and J dropped 6 bases, with 17 bases sitting between them. CDR3 amino acids: CACTGGRIQPQHF. The CDR3 nucleotides are TGTGCCTGCACGGGGGGGCGGATTCAGCCCCAGCATTTT.

This clone was observed a few times. This sequence joins TRBV18 and TRBJ2-7, with 7 bases matching TRBD2. Germline V gives CDR1 KGHSH, CDR2 LQKENI. V trimming: 2 bases; J trimming: 2 bases; junction bases outside the gene matches: 6. CDR3 length: 15 amino acids. CDR3 protein: CASSPGEGQAYEQYF. CDR3 coding DNA: TGTGCCAGCTCACCAGGGGAGGGGCAGGCCTACGAGCAGTACTTC.

The chain couples TRBV4-3 to TRBJ2-2; TRBD2 might be the D (6 bases). Germline CDR1 LGHNA, CDR2 YSLEER. V lost 0 bases, J lost 4 bases, and 9 bases lay in between. The CDR3 runs 15 residues. CDR3 DNA sequence: TGCGCCAGCAGCCAAGATCTCGGGGGCACCGGGGAGCTGTTTTTT. This sequence encodes CASSQDLGGTGELFF.

In DNA, the CDR3 is TGCAGCGTATCCACTAGCGGGGGAGCCACCGGGGAGCTGTTTTTT. Its protein is CSVSTSGGATGELFF. The chain carries TRBV29-1 and TRBJ2-2; 11 bases agree with TRBD2. Germline V CDR1 and CDR2: SQVTM, ANQGSEA. This CDR3 contains 15 residues. The ends lost 6 bases at V and 4 bases at J; junction bases unmatched: 7.

The rearrangement uses TRBV7-2 and TRBJ2-2; 9 bases agree with TRBD2. The CDR3 extends over 15 amino acids. The ends lost 3 bases at V and 8 bases at J; junction bases unmatched: 7. Germline V CDR1 and CDR2: SGHTA, FQGNSA. The CDR3 DNA follows: TGTGCCAGCAGCTTTTCTGCGGGAGGGTATGGGGAGCTGTTTTTT. Protein product: CASSFSAGGYGELFF.

This clone has only a few counts. The chain is built from TRBV19 and TRBJ1-2; D is undetermined. Germline loops: CDR1 LNHDA, CDR2 SQIVND (reference sequence). This CDR3 contains 12 residues. Trimming stripped 3 bases from V and 8 bases from J, with 10 bases between. CDR3 DNA sequence: TGTGCCAGTAGTATCGGGGAAAGAGGCTACACCTTC. Translated, it gives CASSIGERGYTF.

The chain has TRBV7-9 and TRBJ2-1; D ambiguous. V was clipped by 5 bases and J by 5 bases, with 16 bases between them. CDR3 length equals 15 residues. In germline, CDR1 is SEHNR, CDR2 FQNEAQ (reference sequence). CDR3 nucleotides: TGTGCCAGCAGCCCCTCTTCCGACACGAACAATGAGCAGTTCTTC. It yields the protein CASSPSSDTNNEQFF. Drawing the rest from reference TRBV7-9 and TRBJ2-1, the complete variable domain is DTGVSQNPRHKITKRGQNVTFRCDPISEHNRLYWYRQTLGQGPEFLTYFQNEAQLEKSRLLSDRFSAERPKGSFSTLEIQRTEQGDSAMYLCASSPSSDTNNEQFFGPGTRLTVL.

V gene TRBV2 combines with J gene TRBJ2-1; possible D gene TRBD2, 6 bases. Trimming removed 6 bases at V and 6 bases at J, with 12 bases between. From germline, CDR1 is SNHLY and CDR2 FYNNEI. This CDR3 spans 13 amino acids. The CDR3 region is CASSRDSFNEQFF. The CDR3 nucleotides are TGTGCCAGCAGCCGGGACTCTTTCAATGAGCAGTTCTTC.

The rearrangement links TRBV29-1 to TRBJ2-2, with no clear D. The germline V gene has CDR1 SQVTM and CDR2 ANQGSEA. Between the trimmed V and J ends, which lost 2 bases and 2 bases, there was a span of 3 bases. The CDR3 consists of 12 residues. The CDR3 nucleotides are TGCAGCGTTGAACTTAACACCGGGGAGCTGTTTTTT. Protein product: CSVELNTGELFF.

The V call is TRBV2, the J call TRBJ1-1; D ambiguous. CDR3 length: 13 residues. Germline values: CDR1 SNHLY, CDR2 FYNNEI. Trimming took 4 bases from V and 1 from J, leaving 7 bases between them. CDR3 sequence reads: CASSVNGNTEAFF. The CDR3 DNA sequence: TGTGCCAGCAGTGTTAACGGGAACACTGAAGCTTTCTTT.

This chain uses TRBV30 with TRBJ2-3; TRBD2 is a possible D gene (6 bases). Germline V gives CDR1 GTSNPN, CDR2 SVGIG (reference sequence). The CDR3 is 13 amino acids. V was clipped by 3 bases and J by 4 bases, with 11 bases between them. CDR3 sequence reads: CAWSAGPSDTQYF. CDR3 DNA: TGTGCCTGGAGCGCGGGACCTTCAGATACGCAGTATTTT.

This clone was detected once. The chain has TRBV23-1 and TRBJ1-5; perhaps TRBD1 as D (5 bases). TRBV23-1 carries the ORF label, with uncertain function. V was pared by 2 bases and J by 9 bases, with 8 bases between. CDR3 size: 12 residues. The CDR3 loop is CASSQGGGPQHF. Written as DNA, the CDR3 is TGCGCCAGCAGTCAAGGGGGGGGGCCCCAGCATTTT.

The rearrangement joins TRBV19 to TRBJ2-2; D might be TRBD1 (5 bases). The CDR3 spans 12 residues. The germline V gene has CDR1 LNHDA and CDR2 SQIVND (reference sequence). V lost 7 bases and J lost 6, with 9 bases in between. CDR3 in amino acids: CASTPGPGELFF. The CDR3 DNA is TGTGCCAGTACCCCAGGGCCCGGGGAGCTGTTTTTT.

The J gene is TRBJ2-3, the V gene TRBV11-1, with D tentatively TRBD1 (6 bases). Trimming removed 5 bases at V and 6 bases at J, with 27 bases between. CDR1 and CDR2 (germline): SGHAT, FQDESV (reference sequence). The CDR3 has 18 residues. The CDR3 DNA sequence: TGTGCCAGCAGCCAAGGGGCTGGCAGGGTAGAGGACAGCGATACGCAGTATTTT. Encoded protein: CASSQGAGRVEDSDTQYF. Together with reference TRBV11-1 and TRBJ2-3, the CDR3 gives the full variable domain: EAEVAQSPRYKITEKSQAVAFWCDPISGHATLYWYRQILGQGPELLVQFQDESVVDDSQLPKDRFSAERLKGVDSTLKIQPAELGDSAMYLCASSQGAGRVEDSDTQYFGPGTRLTVL.

This clone was seen once. V and J are TRBV7-9 and TRBJ2-3, with D perhaps matching TRBD1 (6 bases). From germline, CDR1 is SEHNR and CDR2 FQNEAQ (reference sequence). V was pared by 5 bases and J by 3 bases, with 12 bases between. This CDR3 has 14 amino acids. The CDR3 DNA reads as TGTGCCAGCAGCGCAGACAGGTGGACAGATACGCAGTATTTT. Its protein product is CASSADRWTDTQYF. The entire variable domain, with the rest obtained from reference TRBV7-9 and TRBJ2-3, is as follows: DTGVSQNPRHKITKRGQNVTFRCDPISEHNRLYWYRQTLGQGPEFLTYFQNEAQLEKSRLLSDRFSAERPKGSFSTLEIQRTEQGDSAMYLCASSADRWTDTQYFGPGTRLTVL.

The chain joins TRBV6-5 to TRBJ2-6; D is perhaps TRBD1 (5 bases). V gave up 7 bases and J gave up 0 bases, with 10 bases separating them. From germline, CDR1 is MNHEY and CDR2 SVGAGI. The CDR3 is made up of 15 amino acids. The CDR3 is CASKGRGSGANVLTF. The CDR3, as DNA: TGTGCCAGCAAGGGTAGGGGCTCTGGGGCCAACGTCCTGACTTTC.

The sample holds one count of this clone. This chain connects TRBV5-1 to TRBJ1-5, with 10 positions matching TRBD1. J gave up 5 bases and V 2 bases, and 7 bases lay outside the gene matches. Germline CDR1 is SGHRS and CDR2 is YFSETQ. The CDR3 sequence is 16 residues long. The DNA of the CDR3 is TGCGCCAGCAGCTTCCGTGGACAGGGGGTGGATCAGCCCCAGCATTTT. Translation: CASSFRGQGVDQPQHF. The variable domain in full, with the rest retrieved from reference TRBV5-1 and TRBJ1-5, is KAGVTQTPRYLIKTRGQQVTLSCSPISGHRSVSWYQQTPGQGLQFLFEYFSETQRNKGNFPGRFSGRQFSNSRSEMNVSTLELGDSALYLCASSFRGQGVDQPQHFGDGTRLSIL.

Remarks on this clone: A read error may produce the germline difference seen at one junction end. The chain is built from TRBV27 and TRBJ1-1; TRBD1 aligns across 9 bases. Germline V gene data show CDR1 as MNHEY and CDR2 as SMNVEV (reference sequence). This CDR3 is built from 13 residues. CDR3 DNA: TGTGCCAGCAGTTTTTCCAGGGACAGGGAAGTTTTCTTT. Translating it yields CASSFSRDREVFF.